This T cell receptor beta chain is from a study of shared clonotypes between healthy human individuals. Whole-study findings and limits: Non-shared clonotypes had lower generation probabilities than clonotypes shared by all four sorted-subset donors.

The ends lost 5 bases at V and 8 bases at J; junction bases unmatched: 12. The CDR3 is made up of 15 amino acids. Germline V CDR1 and CDR2: MNHEY, SMNVEV (reference sequence). Data came from immunoSEQ multiplex PCR; TCRdb stores just in-frame clones and leaves some out. The table has approximately 720,000 clones, around 90% seen once. It was CD45RO-negative cells, positively selected for CCR7, that made up naive CD8 cells, with terminally differentiated effector memory CD45RA+ cells excluded. All the donors were Caucasian adults who lived in Nashville, Tennessee. Details on this clone: Its matching antigen is unknown.

This clonotype was sampled from a man aged 25 to 40 in good health. The sample taken for sequencing was naive CD8+ T cells sorted from blood. The chain is built from TRBV27 and TRBJ2-1, with 7 bases lining up with TRBD2. The CDR3 region is CASSTVREGDYEQFF. In DNA, the CDR3 is TGTGCCAGCAGTACGGTAAGGGAGGGCGACTATGAGCAGTTCTTC.